This T cell receptor (beta chain) was sequenced for a study of regulatory T cells in long-lasting Graves disease. The time point was: persistent/refractory GD, antithyroid drugs over 5 years with positive TRAb. The authors made the TCR library using RNA they extracted from PBMCs. Patients were enrolled at an endocrinology department in Xi'an, China. Notes on the study in general: Persistent patients had a count of shared public clonotypes (approximately 3,000) that exceeded that of new patients (approximately 1,000).

A word on this clonotype: No antigen is known for it.

Both iRepertoire HTBI primers and Arm-PCR of CDR3 regions were used to build the TCR beta libraries. Original data processing: The samples included approximately 60 TRBV and around 15 TRBJ segments. MiXCR, applied by TCRdb to the multiplex PCR reads, yields one record per CDR3 protein. TCRdb, not the original authors, processed these V and J calls. The data show over 250,000 distinct CDR3 sequences, 20% to 25% seen once. This clonotype was obtained from a female donor with Graves disease. The sample consisted of peripheral blood mononuclear cells (PBMCs), taken when the disease was refractory, from a patient treated with antithyroid drugs.

The CDR3 reads CASSYQAELNYEQYF. CDR3 DNA: TGTGCCAGCAGCTACCAAGCGGAGCTGAACTACGAGCAGTACTTC. The J gene is TRBJ2-7, the V gene TRBV7-9; D possibly corresponds to TRBD2 (5 bases). The CDR3 contains 15 residues. Germline V gives CDR1 SEHNR, CDR2 FQNEAQ (reference sequence). V was cut by 4 bases and J by 3 bases, with 16 bases left in between.